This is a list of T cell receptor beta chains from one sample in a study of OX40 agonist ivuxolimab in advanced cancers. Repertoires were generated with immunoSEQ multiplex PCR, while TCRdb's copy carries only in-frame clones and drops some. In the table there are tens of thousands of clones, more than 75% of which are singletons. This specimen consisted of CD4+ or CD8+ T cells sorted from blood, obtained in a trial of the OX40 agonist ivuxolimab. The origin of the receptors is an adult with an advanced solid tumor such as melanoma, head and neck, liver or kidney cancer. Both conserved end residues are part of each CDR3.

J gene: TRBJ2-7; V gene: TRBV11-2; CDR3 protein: CASSLEWSSYEQYF
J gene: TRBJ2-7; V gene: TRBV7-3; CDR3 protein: CASSPGTSGSDEQYF
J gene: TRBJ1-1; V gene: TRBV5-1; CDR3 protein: CASSLSVNTEAFF
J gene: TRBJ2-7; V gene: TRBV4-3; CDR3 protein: CASSQDRSWRASYEQYF
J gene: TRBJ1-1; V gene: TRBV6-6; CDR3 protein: CASNAWERTEAFF
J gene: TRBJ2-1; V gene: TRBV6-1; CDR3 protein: CASSDKYNEQFF
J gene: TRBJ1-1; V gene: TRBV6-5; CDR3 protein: CASSYKGMNTEAFF
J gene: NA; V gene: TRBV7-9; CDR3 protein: CASSLDHSKGTSVADEQYF
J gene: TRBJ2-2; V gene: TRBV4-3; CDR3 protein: CASSQEGTGDGELFF
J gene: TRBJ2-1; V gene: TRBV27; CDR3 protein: CASSLTQGREQFF
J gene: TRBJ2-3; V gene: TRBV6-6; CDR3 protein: CASSSIGDRVADTQYF
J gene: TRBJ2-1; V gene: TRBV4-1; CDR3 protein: CASSLKGGTYNEQFF
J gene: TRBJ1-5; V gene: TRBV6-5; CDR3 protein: CASSYFEGNQPQHF
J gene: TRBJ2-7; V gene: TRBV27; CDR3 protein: CASSLASWSYEQYF
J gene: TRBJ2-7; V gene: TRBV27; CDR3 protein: CASSLVGDRSHEQYF